The clone carrying this TCR beta chain was observed at least ten times. Its antigen is unknown. The data originate from a study of early T cells in non-severe SARS-CoV-2 infection. Study summary: From unsorted whole blood, bulk RNA was sequenced, and the chains remained unpaired. Study conclusions and caveats: VDJdb-based matching was biased toward anti-spike CD8 responses and missed private and CD4 specificities.

TCRdb re-called the 5' RACE reads with MiXCR, one entry per CDR3 protein. The sample has about 80,000 distinct CDR3 sequences, less than 5.5% seen once; the top ten hold about 7%. Germline loops: CDR1 GTSNPN, CDR2 SVGIG (reference sequence). Germline trimming cut 2 bases from V and 4 bases from J; bases unmatched to any gene: 5. CDR3 length: 14 residues. The sequence derives from an adult who was a healthcare worker with PCR-confirmed SARS-CoV-2 infection or an uninfected control (not recorded which). This rearrangement joins TRBV30 to TRBJ2-1, with 7 bases identical to TRBD2. This sample comprised whole blood, obtained at baseline. The DNA of the CDR3 is TGTGCCTGGAGTACCCTAGCGGATTACAATGAGCAGTTCTTC. This sequence encodes CAWSTLADYNEQFF. Based on the CDR3 plus reference TRBV30 and TRBJ2-1, the full variable domain is SQTIHQWPATLVQPVGSPLSLECTVEGTSNPNLYWYRQAAGRGLQLLFYSVGIGQISSEVPQNLSASRPQDRQFILSSKKLLLSDSGFYLCAWSTLADYNEQFFGPGTRLTVL.